A single sample gave rise to the 7 T cell receptor beta chains below, sequenced in a study of CD8 T cells in Susac syndrome (dated by TCRdb to the late 2010s). The protocol used for the library was the immunoSEQ multiplex PCR assay. RNA was extracted using the RNeasy kit, and about 0.5 to 1 ug of the RNA was reverse transcribed with random hexamers. Clones were called with MiXCR by TCRdb after fastp trimmed the public reads at Q25, and only in-frame beta chains were retained. One record per CDR3 amino acid sequence lists the most common genes and DNA. Across this sample there are 160,000 or so distinct CDR3 sequences, with approximately 92% seen only once. The biggest ten clones account for more than 0.13% of the sample. The material sequenced was CD4+ T cells from PBMCs. The receptors here all came from a human donor in good health.

This chain joins TRBV5-6 and TRBJ2-3; D may be TRBD1 (6 bases). The germline CDR1 and CDR2 sequences are SGHDT and YYEEEE. CDR3 size: 15 residues. Trimming took 1 base from V and 4 from J, leaving 13 bases between them. The CDR3 spells CASSLPAGVSDTQYF. The CDR3 nucleotides read TGTGCCAGCAGCTTGCCGGCAGGGGTCTCAGATACGCAGTATTTT.

The sample holds one count of this clonotype. V gene TRBV12-3 or TRBV12-4 combines with J gene TRBJ1-1, with D maybe TRBD1 (5 bases). V was trimmed by 5 bases and J by 8 bases, leaving 15 bases between them. CDR3 length: 13 amino acids. The CDR3 nucleotides read TGTGCCAGCAGTCCCACCGGGGCTGCCGAAGCTTTCTTT. Its protein product is CASSPTGAAEAFF.

This clonotype appeared a single time. The chain couples TRBV3-1 to TRBJ1-3; no reliable D call. CDR1 is LGHDT and CDR2 is YNNKEL in the germline V gene (reference sequence). With 5 bases removed from V and 0 bases from J, the gap between germline ends came to 11 bases. This CDR3 comprises 15 residues. The CDR3 DNA follows: TGTGCCAGCAGCATGGGCTCCGTCTCTGGAAACACCATATATTTT. Protein: CASSMGSVSGNTIYF.

This chain links TRBV20-1 with TRBJ1-4; no clear D gene. V lost 3 bases and J 0 bases, leaving 23 bases between the germline ends. CDR1 and CDR2 from the germline V gene are DFQATT and SNEGSKA (reference sequence). CDR3 length: 19 residues. The CDR3 nucleotides are TGCAGTGCTAGGCCCCGTATCGGCCAACACCAGGCAACTAATGAAAAACTGTTTTTT. Its protein is CSARPRIGQHQATNEKLFF.

V and J are TRBV19 and TRBJ1-2, with D perhaps TRBD1 (6 bases). The ends were cut back, 5 bases at V and 4 bases at J, with 14 bases in the middle. Germline CDR1 is LNHDA and CDR2 is SQIVND (reference sequence). This CDR3 has 14 residues. CDR3 sequence (DNA): TGTGCCAGTAGTCACAGGGAGCGGTTCTATGGCTACACCTTC. Translated, it gives CASSHRERFYGYTF.

This clonotype came up once. The chain is built from TRBV20-1 and TRBJ2-7, with D perhaps matching TRBD1 (5 bases). Germline loops: CDR1 DFQATT, CDR2 SNEGSKA (reference sequence). CDR3 size: 13 residues. The V end lost 6 bases, the J end lost 2 bases, and 14 bases lay between the germline ends. The CDR3, as DNA: TGCAGTGCCCAGGGCCCAGGGACCTACGAGCAGTACTTC. Residues: CSAQGPGTYEQYF.

The J gene is TRBJ2-5, the V gene TRBV7-6; D is uncertain. This CDR3 spans 11 amino acids. Trimming stripped 5 bases from V and 5 bases from J, with 6 bases between. Germline CDR1 and CDR2: SGHVS and FNYEAQ. The CDR3 here is CASSNTETQYF. DNA for the CDR3: TGTGCCAGCAGCAACACGGAGACCCAGTACTTC.